A selection of T cell receptor beta chains follows, all from one sample in a study of cytomegalovirus exposure and HLA in healthy donors. Sequenced by immunoSEQ multiplex PCR; TCRdb stores in-frame clones only, minus some. The profile shows under 200,000 clones, roughly 90% of them singletons. Sequencing was carried out using PBMCs. The receptors stem from a man aged 18 to 29 in good health and CMV-seropositive. The CDR3 runs from the conserved cysteine through the conserved F or W. Fields, in order: J gene, V gene, D gene, CDR3 length, clone size, CDR3 DNA, CDR3 protein. D genes are given only for firm matches. The size of a clone is reported for some rows only, either as once, few or many, or as a class for expanded clones.

TRBJ1-4 TRBV6-4 NA 15 NA TGTGCCAGGAGTAGTAACAGGGTTCCTAATGAAAAACTGTTTTTT CARSSNRVPNEKLFF
TRBJ1-3 TRBV29-1 TRBD1 15 NA TGCAGCGTACTCAGGACAGGGGCGGATGGAAACACCATATATTTT CSVLRTGADGNTIYF
TRBJ2-7 TRBV10-3 TRBD2 15 NA TGTGCCACCTCGGGACTAGCGGGAGGGGCTTACGAGCAGTACTTC CATSGLAGGAYEQYF
TRBJ2-7 TRBV4-1 TRBD2 15 NA TGCGCCAGCAGCCGCCAGGGACTAGCTTACTACGAGCAGTACTTC CASSRQGLAYYEQYF
TRBJ2-3 TRBV5-1 TRBD2 16 NA TGCGCCAGCAGCGAACTGACTAGCGGGAGGGCCCGAACGCAGTATTTT CASSELTSGRARTQYF
TRBJ2-5 TRBV5-4 NA 14 NA TGTGCCAGCAGCTTTCGTCGGGAGTTAGAGACCCAGTACTTC CASSFRRELETQYF
TRBJ2-7 TRBV5-4 NA 16 once TGTGCCAGCAGCTTGCCGGGAGACCACCACTCCTACGAGCAGTACTTC CASSLPGDHHSYEQYF
TRBJ1-3 TRBV9 TRBD1 18 NA TGTGCCAGCAGCGTAGCAAGGGACAGGCGAAACTCTGGAAACACCATATATTTT CASSVARDRRNSGNTIYF
TRBJ1-4 TRBV13 NA 16 NA TGTGCCAGCAGCTACTTCCGCGGGACAACTAATGAAAAACTGTTTTTT CASSYFRGTTNEKLFF
TRBJ2-7 TRBV5-5 TRBD1 15 NA TGTGCCAGCACCCTAAAGAGACAGGGGTTTTACGAGCAGTACTTC CASTLKRQGFYEQYF
TRBJ2-7 TRBV6-6 NA 13 NA TGTGCCATCGGTGGAGATACGAGTTACGAGCAGTACTTC CAIGGDTSYEQYF